This T cell receptor delta chain was recorded in a study of gamma-delta T cells after stem cell transplantation. There are 17 residues in the CDR3. The germline gives CDR1 GEAIGNYY, CDR2 EKD. The V segment lost 2 bases and the J segment 1 base; nucleotides outside the gene matches: 4. This clone was counted between two and nine times. TCRdb fed the RT-PCR reads to CATT. This sample has 10,000 to 13,000 delta-chain clones, with under 45% found just once. The sample consisted of gamma-delta T cells. This chain uses TRDV2 with TRDJ3, with TRDD3 matching 7 bases. The TCR was taken from a human donor. It is not recorded whose cells these are; they may come from a transplant donor. The CDR3 region is CACDIIGGSWDTRQMFF. DNA for the CDR3: TGTGCCTGTGACATCATTGGGGGATCCTGGGACACCCGACAGATGTTTTTC.